A single sample is the source of the 24 T cell receptor beta chains below, sequenced in a study of blood T cell repertoires in COVID-19. Profiled with immunoSEQ multiplex PCR; TCRdb holds only in-frame clones, not every one. This sample carries 150,000 to 200,000 clones, 79% of them seen once, and the ten largest clones take roughly a sixth. Sequences were obtained from peripheral blood. All receptors come from a man aged 55 to 70 with active or convalescent COVID-19.

The chain is built from TRBV24-1 and TRBJ2-5; D perhaps matches TRBD2 (6 bases). Trimming pared 12 bases from V and 9 bases from J, leaving 10 bases between. The CDR3 is 9 residues long. The germline gives CDR1 KGHDR, CDR2 SFDVKD. In nucleotides, the CDR3 is TGTGCCCTCCCGGGAGCCCAGTACTTC. Translated: CALPGAQYF.

The chain recombines TRBV18 with TRBJ2-2; D is possibly TRBD1 (5 bases). Germline lookup yields CDR1 KGHSH and CDR2 LQKENI. The CDR3 runs to 16 residues. V lost 3 bases and J lost 0, with 11 bases in between. CDR3 nucleotides: TGTGCCAGCTCACCCACCAGGGTCGCGAACACCGGGGAGCTGTTTTTT. Protein product: CASSPTRVANTGELFF.

The chain joins TRBV28 to TRBJ2-2; 7 positions agree with TRBD2. Germline-derived CDR1 and CDR2 are MDHEN and SYDVKM. J gave up 3 bases and V 5 bases, and 9 bases lay outside the gene matches. CDR3 length: 16 residues. The CDR3 is CASSGFEGGDTGELFF. The DNA for the CDR3 is TGTGCCAGCAGTGGCTTCGAGGGAGGGGACACCGGGGAGCTGTTTTTT.

The chain recombines TRBV28 with TRBJ2-5, with D possibly TRBD1 on 5 matching bases. Between the trimmed V and J ends, which lost 1 base and 5 bases, there was a span of 11 bases. This CDR3 region has 14 residues. CDR1 is MDHEN and CDR2 is SYDVKM in the germline V gene. The CDR3 DNA reads as TGTGCCAGCAGTTTATCCCCCAGGGATGAGACCCAGTACTTC. Translating it yields CASSLSPRDETQYF. The full variable domain, in which reference TRBV28 and TRBJ2-5 provide the parts outside the CDR3, is DVKVTQSSRYLVKRTGEKVFLECVQDMDHENMFWYRQDPGLGLRLIYFSYDVKMKEKGDIPEGYSVSREKKERFSLILESASTNQTSMYLCASSLSPRDETQYFGPGTRLLVL.

Notes on this clone: A read error may be the cause here, since a much bigger clone is one base away. This chain links TRBV28 with TRBJ2-7; maybe TRBD2 (6 bases). The CDR3 loop spans 11 amino acids. Germline V lookup: CDR1 MDHEN, CDR2 SYDVKM. The V end lost 6 bases, the J end lost 4 bases, and 7 bases lay between the germline ends. CDR3 nucleotides: TGTGCCAGCAGGGGGGGTTACGAGCAGTACTTC. Its translation is CASRGGYEQYF.

This clone was seen more than once but under ten times. This chain connects TRBV28 to TRBJ1-4; D is undetermined. V dropped 4 bases and J dropped 1 base, with 16 bases sitting between them. CDR3 length: 17 residues. Germline CDR1 reads MDHEN; CDR2 reads SYDVKM. The CDR3 DNA is TGTGCCAGCAGTTCAAGGTCCCGGGGAGGAACTAATGAAAAACTGTTTTTT. Encoded protein: CASSSRSRGGTNEKLFF.

The chain carries TRBV18 and TRBJ2-2; TRBD2 agrees at 7 bases. Germline values: CDR1 KGHSH, CDR2 LQKENI. The CDR3 is 15 amino acids. Trimming removed 5 bases from V and 5 bases from J; junction bases left unmatched: 8. In DNA form, the CDR3 reads TGTGCCAGCTCAAGCACGTTGCGGGAGACCGGGGAGCTGTTTTTT. As protein: CASSSTLRETGELFF.

J is TRBJ2-3 and V is TRBV4-1; TRBD1 aligns across 11 bases. Germline V gives CDR1 MGHRA, CDR2 YSYEKL. This CDR3 contains 15 residues. Trimming at V came to 3 bases and at J to 6 bases, leaving 5 bases not matched to a gene. In DNA, the CDR3 is TGCGCCAGCAGCCACTCCGGGACAGGGGGGGATACGCAGTATTTT. This codes for CASSHSGTGGDTQYF.

The chain recombines TRBV5-6 with TRBJ2-7; the D is unclear. Per the germline V gene, CDR1 is SGHDT and CDR2 is YYEEEE. The V and J ends lost 1 base and 2 bases respectively, with 7 bases between them. The CDR3 has 13 residues. CDR3: CASSLSVAYEQYF. In nucleotides, the CDR3 is TGTGCCAGCAGCTTGAGCGTTGCCTACGAGCAGTACTTC.

At least ten counts were recorded for this clone. The sample has other DNA sequences that encode this CDR3 too. The chain joins TRBV5-1 to TRBJ2-2; 11 positions agree with TRBD1. The CDR3 extends over 15 amino acids. Trimming cost V 3 bases and J 7 bases; bases outside gene matches: 5. CDR1 SGHRS and CDR2 YFSETQ come from the germline V gene. CDR3 loop: CASSSGQGAIGELFF. CDR3 sequence (DNA): TGCGCCAGCAGCTCCGGACAGGGGGCAATCGGGGAGCTGTTTTTT. The full variable domain, in which reference TRBV5-1 and TRBJ2-2 provide the parts outside the CDR3, is KAGVTQTPRYLIKTRGQQVTLSCSPISGHRSVSWYQQTPGQGLQFLFEYFSETQRNKGNFPGRFSGRQFSNSRSEMNVSTLELGDSALYLCASSSGQGAIGELFFGEGSRLTVL.

This chain connects TRBV5-4 to TRBJ2-1, with TRBD2 identical over 14 bases. The V gene's germline CDR1 is SGHNT and CDR2 YYREEE (reference sequence). The length of the CDR3 is 17 residues. The J segment lost 6 bases and the V segment lost 7 bases, leaving 12 bases of the junction unmatched. CDR3 sequence reads: CASRGGGLAGGSNEQFF. The CDR3 DNA reads as TGTGCCAGCCGAGGGGGCGGACTAGCGGGAGGAAGCAATGAGCAGTTCTTC. Full variable domain (outside the CDR3, taken from reference TRBV5-4 and TRBJ2-1): ETGVTQSPTHLIKTRGQQVTLRCSSQSGHNTVSWYQQALGQGPQFIFQYYREEENGRGNFPPRFSGLQFPNYSSELNVNALELDDSALYLCASRGGGLAGGSNEQFFGPGTRLTVL.

This chain links TRBV5-1 with TRBJ2-6; a possible D gene is TRBD1 (6 bases). This CDR3 has 16 residues. Between the trimmed V and J ends, which lost 4 bases and 2 bases, there was a span of 13 bases. Germline CDR1 is SGHRS and CDR2 is YFSETQ. The CDR3 sequence: CASSPNTGTGANVLTF. The CDR3 DNA reads TGCGCCAGCAGCCCTAATACAGGGACTGGGGCCAACGTCCTGACTTTC.

This clone was seen a single time. The V and J genes are TRBV28 and TRBJ2-7; D gene unclear. With 5 bases removed from V and 9 bases from J, the gap between germline ends came to 17 bases. CDR3 size: 13 residues. Germline values: CDR1 MDHEN, CDR2 SYDVKM. Written as DNA, the CDR3 is TGTGCCAGCAGTCTAAGGCCCAGCCGCGGGCAGTACTTC. Protein: CASSLRPSRGQYF.

The chain couples TRBV28 to TRBJ2-7, with 7 bases fitting TRBD2. The V segment lost 5 bases and the J segment 0 bases; nucleotides outside the gene matches: 7. The length of the CDR3 is 15 residues. Germline CDR1 and CDR2: MDHEN and SYDVKM. For the CDR3, the DNA is TGTGCCAGCAGTGGGGGGGGTATCGGCTCCTACGAGCAGTACTTC. Translated: CASSGGGIGSYEQYF.

The rearrangement links TRBV5-1 to TRBJ2-5; D call uncertain. The CDR3 spans 13 residues. The germline V gene has CDR1 SGHRS and CDR2 YFSETQ. With 2 bases removed from V and 1 base from J, the gap between germline ends came to 6 bases. The CDR3 DNA reads as TGCGCCAGCAGCTTACAGAGCCAAGAGACCCAGTACTTC. This codes for CASSLQSQETQYF.

The rearrangement joins TRBV27 to TRBJ2-7; 8 nucleotides line up with TRBD1. J gave up 3 bases and V 5 bases, and 6 bases lay outside the gene matches. The CDR3 contains 14 residues. Germline values: CDR1 MNHEY, CDR2 SMNVEV (reference sequence). The DNA of the CDR3 is TGTGCCAGCAGTAGTGTGGACAGGGACTACGAGCAGTACTTC. The encoded protein is CASSSVDRDYEQYF.

The rearrangement uses TRBV4-1 and TRBJ2-1; TRBD2 matches 9 bases. CDR3 length equals 16 residues. In germline, CDR1 is MGHRA, CDR2 YSYEKL. With 2 bases clipped from V and 5 bases from J, the junction kept 7 bases outside the gene matches. Here the CDR3 reads CASSQSGTSRNNEQFF. The DNA for the CDR3 is TGCGCCAGCAGCCAATCCGGGACTAGCCGCAACAATGAGCAGTTCTTC.

This clone showed up many times. V and J are TRBV5-6 and TRBJ2-5; 9 bases fit TRBD1. Germline CDR1 reads SGHDT; CDR2 reads YYEEEE. The CDR3 spans 16 residues. Germline trimming cut 4 bases from V and 1 base from J; bases unmatched to any gene: 8. This CDR3 is CASSPPTGGAQETQYF. The CDR3 nucleotides are TGTGCCAGCAGCCCCCCGACAGGGGGAGCCCAAGAGACCCAGTACTTC.

The chain recombines TRBV3-1 (or the pseudogene TRBV3-2) with TRBJ2-1; 10 bases align to TRBD2. This CDR3 is built from 18 residues. J lost 5 bases, V lost 2 bases, and 12 bases had no gene match. From germline, CDR1 is LGHDT and CDR2 YNNKEL (reference sequence). This CDR3 reads CASSQPLKGSGRDNEQFF. CDR3 nucleotides: TGTGCCAGCAGCCAACCCCTTAAAGGAAGCGGGAGGGACAATGAGCAGTTCTTC.

The chain carries TRBV5-1 and TRBJ2-5; TRBD1 matches at 9 bases. V shed 0 bases, J shed 6 bases, and the junction held 3 bases outside the gene matches. CDR3 length: 14 residues. CDR1 is SGHRS and CDR2 is YFSETQ in the germline V gene. The CDR3 loop is CASSLGGQGQTQYF. The CDR3 nucleotides are TGCGCCAGCAGCTTGGGCGGACAGGGGCAGACCCAGTACTTC.

The V and J genes are TRBV10-3 and TRBJ2-7; 7 bases agree with TRBD2. This CDR3 is 13 amino acids long. V shed 6 bases and J 7 bases; nucleotides not matched to a gene: 9. CDR1 is ENHRY, CDR2 SYGVKD, per germline. DNA of the CDR3: TGTGCCATCAGCGGCAGCGGGGCGAGGGAGCAGTACTTC. The encoded protein is CAISGSGAREQYF.

This clone was seen only a few times. J is TRBJ1-2 and V is TRBV29-1, with D perhaps matching TRBD1 (6 bases). V lost 6 bases and J 8 bases, leaving 19 bases between the germline ends. This CDR3 has 13 amino acids. Germline-derived CDR1 and CDR2 are SQVTM and ANQGSEA. The CDR3 DNA sequence: TGCAGCGTCCGACAGGATGGGGCTGGGGGCTACACCTTC. Residues: CSVRQDGAGGYTF.

V usage is TRBV7-2 and J usage is TRBJ2-5; tentative D call: TRBD2 (6 bases). CDR3 length: 13 amino acids. Germline CDR1 SGHTA, CDR2 FQGNSA. V was shortened by 7 bases and J by 0 bases, with 9 bases between the two germline ends. CDR3 sequence reads: CASTQRDQETQYF. The CDR3 DNA reads TGTGCCAGCACCCAGCGGGACCAAGAGACCCAGTACTTC.

This rearrangement joins TRBV24-1 to TRBJ1-1; TRBD1 agrees at 9 bases. The CDR3 extends over 15 amino acids. Germline CDR1 is KGHDR and CDR2 is SFDVKD. J gave up 4 bases and V 4 bases, and 6 bases lay outside the gene matches. CDR3 DNA sequence: TGTGCCACCAGTGACTGGGACAGGGTGTCCACTGAAGCTTTCTTT. Protein: CATSDWDRVSTEAFF.